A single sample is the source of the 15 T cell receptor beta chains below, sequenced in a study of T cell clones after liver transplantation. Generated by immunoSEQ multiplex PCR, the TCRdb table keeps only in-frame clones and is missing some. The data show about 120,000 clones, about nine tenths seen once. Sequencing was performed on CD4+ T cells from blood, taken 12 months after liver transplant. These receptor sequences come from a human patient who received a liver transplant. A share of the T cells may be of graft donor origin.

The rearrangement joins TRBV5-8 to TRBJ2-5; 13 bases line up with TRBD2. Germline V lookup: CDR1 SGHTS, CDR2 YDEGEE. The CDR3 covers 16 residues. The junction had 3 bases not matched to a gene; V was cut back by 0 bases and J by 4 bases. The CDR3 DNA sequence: TGTGCCAGCAGCTTGGTACTAGCGGGAGGGTCAGAGACCCAGTACTTC. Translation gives CASSLVLAGGSETQYF.

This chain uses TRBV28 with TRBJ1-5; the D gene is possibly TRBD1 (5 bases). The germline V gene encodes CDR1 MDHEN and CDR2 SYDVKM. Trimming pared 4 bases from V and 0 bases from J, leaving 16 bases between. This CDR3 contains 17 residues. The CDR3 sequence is CASSSNLGRISNQPQHF. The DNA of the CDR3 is TGTGCCAGCAGTTCTAATTTGGGACGGATTAGCAATCAGCCCCAGCATTTT.

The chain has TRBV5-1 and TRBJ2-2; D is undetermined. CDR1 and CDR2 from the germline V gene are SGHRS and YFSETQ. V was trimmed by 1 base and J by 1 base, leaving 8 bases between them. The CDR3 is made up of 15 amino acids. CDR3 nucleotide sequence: TGCGCCAGCAGCTTGATGAACAGGAACACCGGGGAGCTGTTTTTT. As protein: CASSLMNRNTGELFF.

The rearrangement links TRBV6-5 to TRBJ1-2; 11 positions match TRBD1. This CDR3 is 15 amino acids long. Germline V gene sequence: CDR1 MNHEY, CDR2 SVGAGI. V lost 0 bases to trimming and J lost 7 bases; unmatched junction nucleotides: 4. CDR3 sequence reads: CASSYSGGQGAGYTF. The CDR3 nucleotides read TGTGCCAGCAGTTACTCCGGAGGACAGGGGGCTGGCTACACCTTC.

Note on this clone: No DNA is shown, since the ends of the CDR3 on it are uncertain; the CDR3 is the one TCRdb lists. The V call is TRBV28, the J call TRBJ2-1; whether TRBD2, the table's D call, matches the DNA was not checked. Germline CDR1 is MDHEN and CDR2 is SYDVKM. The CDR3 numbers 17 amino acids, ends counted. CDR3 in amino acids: CASSSSTWPRDYNEQFF.

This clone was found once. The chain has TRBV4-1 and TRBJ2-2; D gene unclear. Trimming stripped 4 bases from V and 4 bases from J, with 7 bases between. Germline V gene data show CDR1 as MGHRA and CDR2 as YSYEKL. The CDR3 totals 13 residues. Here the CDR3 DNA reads TGCGCCAGCAGCCGGGGTTTCACCGGGGAGCTGTTTTTT. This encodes CASSRGFTGELFF.

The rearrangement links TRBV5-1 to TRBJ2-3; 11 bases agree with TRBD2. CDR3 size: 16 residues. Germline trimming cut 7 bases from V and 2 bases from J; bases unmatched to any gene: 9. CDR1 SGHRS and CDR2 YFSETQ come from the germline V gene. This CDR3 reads CASGPGTSGSTDTQYF. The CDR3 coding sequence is TGCGCCAGCGGACCAGGGACTAGCGGATCCACAGATACGCAGTATTTT.

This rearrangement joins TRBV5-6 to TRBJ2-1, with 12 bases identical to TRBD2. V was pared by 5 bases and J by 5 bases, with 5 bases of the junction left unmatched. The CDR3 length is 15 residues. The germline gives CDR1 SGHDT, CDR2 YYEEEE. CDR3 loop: CASRLGTSGHNEQFF. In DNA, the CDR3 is TGTGCCAGCAGGCTTGGGACTAGCGGGCACAATGAGCAGTTCTTC.

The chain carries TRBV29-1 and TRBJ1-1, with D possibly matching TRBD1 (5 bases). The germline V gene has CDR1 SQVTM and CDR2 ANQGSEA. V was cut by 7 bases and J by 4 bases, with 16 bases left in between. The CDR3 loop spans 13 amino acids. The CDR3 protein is CSAGGGLSTEAFF. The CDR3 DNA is TGCAGCGCGGGCGGGGGGTTAAGCACTGAAGCTTTCTTT.

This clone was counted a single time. The CDR3 spells CASSQSGTQNEQFF. As DNA, the CDR3 is TGTGCCAGCAGCCAGTCCGGGACTCAAAATGAGCAGTTCTTC. The chain has TRBV5-8 and TRBJ2-1; maybe TRBD2 (6 bases). This CDR3 is built from 14 residues. The germline V gene encodes CDR1 SGHTS and CDR2 YDEGEE. V was pared by 4 bases and J by 7 bases, with 15 bases between.

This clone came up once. CDR3 sequence: CASSLRTGGSTEAFF. The CDR3 coding sequence is TGTGCCAGTAGTCTTCGGACAGGGGGAAGTACTGAAGCTTTCTTT. The gene calls are TRBV19 and TRBJ1-1; 10 positions match TRBD1. CDR1 and CDR2 from the germline V gene are LNHDA and SQIVND (reference sequence). The CDR3 contains 15 residues. J lost 5 bases, V lost 5 bases, and 8 bases had no gene match.

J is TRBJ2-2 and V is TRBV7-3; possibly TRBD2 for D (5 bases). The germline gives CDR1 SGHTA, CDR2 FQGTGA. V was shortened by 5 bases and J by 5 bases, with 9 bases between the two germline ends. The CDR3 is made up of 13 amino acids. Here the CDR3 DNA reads TGTGCCAGCAGCCGCACTAGGACCGGGGAGCTGTTTTTT. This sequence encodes CASSRTRTGELFF.

The CDR3, as DNA: TGTGCCAGCAGACGGACTACGAACACCGGGGAGCTGTTTTTT. The encoded protein is CASRRTTNTGELFF. This chain uses TRBV6-5 with TRBJ2-2; D perhaps matches TRBD2 (6 bases). Trimming took 6 bases from V and 0 from J, leaving 8 bases between them. Germline V CDR1 and CDR2: MNHEY, SVGAGI. This CDR3 has 14 residues.

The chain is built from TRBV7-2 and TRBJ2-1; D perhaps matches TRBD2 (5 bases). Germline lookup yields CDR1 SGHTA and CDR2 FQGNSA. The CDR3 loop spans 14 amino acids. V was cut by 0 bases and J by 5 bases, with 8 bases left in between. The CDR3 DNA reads TGTGCCAGCAGCTTAGCCGGACTGAACAATGAGCAGTTCTTC. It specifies CASSLAGLNNEQFF.

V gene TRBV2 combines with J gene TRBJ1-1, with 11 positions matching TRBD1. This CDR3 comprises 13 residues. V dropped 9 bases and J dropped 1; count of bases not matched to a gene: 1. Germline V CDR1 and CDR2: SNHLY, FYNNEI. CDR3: CASGTGGNTEAFF. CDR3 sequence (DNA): TGTGCCAGTGGGACAGGGGGGAACACTGAAGCTTTCTTT. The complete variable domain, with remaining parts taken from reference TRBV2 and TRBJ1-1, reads EPEVTQTPSHQVTQMGQEVILRCVPISNHLYFYWYRQILGQKVEFLVSFYNNEISEKSEIFDDQFSVERPDGSNFTLKIRSTKLEDSAMYFCASGTGGNTEAFFGQGTRLTVV.